These 27 T cell receptor beta chains were sequenced from one sample in a study of graft-versus-host responses after intestinal transplantation. Assay used: immunoSEQ multiplex PCR; TCRdb lists only in-frame clones, some missing. The sample yields tens of thousands of clones, roughly 30% seen once. Co-plating was performed using around 200,000 CFSE-labeled responder cells and around 200,000 irradiated, violet-dye-labeled stimulator cells. This sample comprised alloreactive CD8+ T cells from a mixed lymphocyte reaction culture, obtained before intestinal transplant. Subset here: CFSE-low proliferating T cells sorted from roughly 6-day pre-transplant mixed lymphocyte reaction (GvH or HvG direction). The receptors derive from a human patient who received an intestinal transplant.

The rearrangement joins TRBV7-9 to TRBJ1-1; D gene unclear. V lost 1 base and J 6 bases, leaving 9 bases between the germline ends. Per germline, CDR1 SEHNR and CDR2 FQNEAQ (reference sequence). This CDR3 region has 13 residues. The CDR3 DNA sequence: TGTGCCAGCAGCTTAGGGACGATGTCTGAAGCTTTCTTT. Translated: CASSLGTMSEAFF.

In its sample, this clone is medium-sized (0.01 to 0.1%). The chain carries TRBV5-1 and TRBJ2-7, with D possibly being TRBD2 (6 bases). There are 14 residues in the CDR3. The germline CDR1 and CDR2 sequences are SGHRS and YFSETQ. Between the trimmed V and J ends, which lost 0 bases and 2 bases, there was a span of 9 bases. CDR3 sequence: CASSLGWGAYEQYF. CDR3 nucleotide sequence: TGCGCCAGCAGCTTGGGCTGGGGGGCCTACGAGCAGTACTTC.

This chain joins TRBV9 and TRBJ2-3; D perhaps matches TRBD1 (5 bases). The length of the CDR3 is 15 residues. CDR1 and CDR2 from the germline V gene are SGDLS and YYNGEE. Deletions cut 1 base from V and 1 base from J, with 10 bases between. DNA of the CDR3: TGTGCCAGCAGCGTATGGGGCAGTCGCACAGATACGCAGTATTTT. Protein: CASSVWGSRTDTQYF. Using reference TRBV9 and TRBJ2-3 for the parts outside the CDR3, the full variable domain is DSGVTQTPKHLITATGQRVTLRCSPRSGDLSVYWYQQSLDQGLQFLIQYYNGEERAKGNILERFSAQQFPDLHSELNLSSLELGDSALYFCASSVWGSRTDTQYFGPGTRLTVL.

This chain uses TRBV6-5 with TRBJ1-4; a possible D gene is TRBD1 (6 bases). This CDR3 contains 15 residues. The germline CDR1 and CDR2 sequences are MNHEY and SVGAGI. V dropped 4 bases and J dropped 2 bases, with 11 bases sitting between them. The CDR3 DNA follows: TGTGCCAGCAGTTCATCCGGGGGCACTAATGAAAAACTGTTTTTT. It encodes CASSSSGGTNEKLFF.

This clone was found a few times. The J gene is TRBJ2-1, the V gene TRBV7-6; D is unresolved. Germline values: CDR1 SGHVS, CDR2 FNYEAQ. The CDR3 contains 16 residues. The V end lost 2 bases, the J end lost 4 bases, and 15 bases lay between the germline ends. CDR3 DNA sequence: TGTGCCAGCAGCTTAAGCACTCCCACCCCATACAATGAGCAGTTCTTC. Protein sequence: CASSLSTPTPYNEQFF.

This clone is classed as medium-sized. The rearrangement joins TRBV7-9 to TRBJ1-5; maybe TRBD1 (6 bases). V dropped 5 bases and J dropped 4 bases, with 12 bases sitting between them. Germline CDR1 SEHNR, CDR2 FQNEAQ (reference sequence). This CDR3 spans 14 amino acids. CDR3 sequence (DNA): TGTGCCAGCAGCCACCAGGGGATAAATCAGCCCCAGCATTTT. This translates into CASSHQGINQPQHF.

This clone has more than one count but fewer than ten. This CDR3 reads CASSLVGGQPSGEQYF. Written as DNA, the CDR3 is TGTGCCAGCAGCTTAGTTGGGGGACAGCCTTCTGGCGAGCAGTACTTC. V and J are TRBV7-6 and TRBJ2-7; 7 bases fit TRBD1. J gave up 6 bases and V 1 base, and 12 bases lay outside the gene matches. The germline CDR1 and CDR2 sequences are SGHVS and FNYEAQ. This CDR3 comprises 16 residues.

The chain carries TRBV6-5 and TRBJ1-2, with a weak D call TRBD1 (5 bases). CDR1 and CDR2 (germline): MNHEY, SVGAGI. V was clipped by 2 bases and J by 5 bases, with 12 bases between them. The CDR3 length is 14 residues. This CDR3 is CASSYRGVHYGYTF. The CDR3 bases are TGTGCCAGCAGTTACCGGGGGGTCCATTATGGCTACACCTTC.

In this sample, this clone turned up a few times. The rearrangement uses TRBV7-9 and TRBJ1-4; D might be TRBD1 (6 bases). Trimming shortened V by 4 bases and J by 6 bases, and 15 bases separated the two germline ends. CDR3 size: 15 residues. The V gene's germline CDR1 is SEHNR and CDR2 FQNEAQ (reference sequence). The CDR3 sequence is CASSSTISGDEKLFF. The CDR3 DNA reads as TGTGCCAGCAGCTCGACCATCTCAGGGGATGAAAAACTGTTTTTT.

The chain recombines TRBV6-1 with TRBJ1-4; D is unresolved. The V gene's germline CDR1 is MNHNS and CDR2 SASEGT. Deletions cut 1 base from V and 0 bases from J, with 6 bases between. There are 15 residues in the CDR3. The CDR3 DNA is TGTGCCAGCAGTGAAGTGGGGTCAACTAATGAAAAACTGTTTTTT. Its protein is CASSEVGSTNEKLFF.

The V call is TRBV7-9, the J call TRBJ1-2; D uncertain. V was clipped by 1 base and J by 4 bases, with 10 bases between them. The CDR3 length is 14 residues. Germline V lookup: CDR1 SEHNR, CDR2 FQNEAQ (reference sequence). The CDR3 coding sequence is TGTGCCAGCAGCTTAGTTGCCCGGTTCTATGGCTACACCTTC. This sequence encodes CASSLVARFYGYTF. Full variable domain (missing parts from reference TRBV7-9 and TRBJ1-2): DTGVSQNPRHKITKRGQNVTFRCDPISEHNRLYWYRQTLGQGPEFLTYFQNEAQLEKSRLLSDRFSAERPKGSFSTLEIQRTEQGDSAMYLCASSLVARFYGYTFGSGTRLTVV.

The CDR3 bases are TGTGCCAGCAGCCTCAGGGAGGGAGCCTACGAGCAGTACTTC. Encoded protein: CASSLREGAYEQYF. The chain carries TRBV6-1 and TRBJ2-7; 7 positions agree with TRBD2. The CDR3 loop spans 14 amino acids. V lost 6 bases, J lost 2 bases, and 7 bases stayed unmatched. The germline V gene has CDR1 MNHNS and CDR2 SASEGT.

The chain is built from TRBV4-1 and TRBJ2-1, with 13 bases matching TRBD2. CDR3 size: 16 residues. Germline assignment: CDR1 MGHRA and CDR2 YSYEKL. The J segment lost 9 bases and the V segment lost 0 bases, leaving 5 bases of the junction unmatched. This chain's CDR3 is CASSQEGLAGVSEQFF. The CDR3 nucleotides are TGCGCCAGCAGCCAAGAAGGACTAGCGGGAGTGAGTGAGCAGTTCTTC.

Note on this clone: This sample includes further DNA sequences coding for the same CDR3. The J gene is TRBJ2-1, the V gene TRBV6-5; D perhaps matches TRBD1 (6 bases). Looked up from germline, CDR1 is MNHEY and CDR2 is SVGAGI. The CDR3 is 13 residues long. Trimming pared 0 bases from V and 6 bases from J, leaving 6 bases between. The CDR3 is CASSYSTGNEQFF. The CDR3 DNA sequence: TGTGCCAGCAGTTACTCGACAGGCAATGAGCAGTTCTTC.

The chain has TRBV11-3 and TRBJ2-7; no firm D call. The germline gives CDR1 SGHNT, CDR2 YENEEA. CDR3 length: 15 amino acids. V lost 4 bases to trimming and J lost 0 bases, with 13 bases between them. In DNA form, the CDR3 reads TGTGCCAGCAGCTCCTATGGTGGGGACTCCTACGAGCAGTACTTC. It codes for CASSSYGGDSYEQYF.

V usage is TRBV27 and J usage is TRBJ2-7; no definite D call. Germline V gene sequence: CDR1 MNHEY, CDR2 SMNVEV (reference sequence). Trimming removed 2 bases at V and 2 bases at J, with 13 bases between. The CDR3 sequence is 15 residues long. The CDR3 sequence: CASSLVGQTAYEQYF. The CDR3 DNA follows: TGTGCCAGCAGTTTAGTAGGGCAAACAGCCTACGAGCAGTACTTC.

The V gene is TRBV19, the J gene TRBJ1-6; D remains ambiguous. Germline V CDR1 and CDR2: LNHDA, SQIVND (reference sequence). V lost 0 bases and J 0 bases, leaving 9 bases between the germline ends. The CDR3 contains 17 residues. CDR3: CASSIDSRSSYNSPLHF. The CDR3 DNA reads as TGTGCCAGTAGTATAGACAGTCGCAGCTCCTATAATTCACCCCTCCACTTT.

This clone is labeled medium-sized. The chain recombines TRBV5-6 with TRBJ2-7, with 7 bases aligning to TRBD1. The germline V gene has CDR1 SGHDT and CDR2 YYEEEE. This CDR3 region has 14 residues. Trimming at V came to 4 bases and at J to 2 bases, leaving 6 bases not matched to a gene. CDR3 coding DNA: TGTGCCAGCAGCCCGCAGGGGGTGACCTACGAGCAGTACTTC. It yields the protein CASSPQGVTYEQYF.

This clone occurred a few times. A read error may produce the germline difference seen at one junction end. CDR3: CASSSGGNGCAF. The CDR3 DNA follows: TGTGCCAGCAGTTCGGGGGGGAACGGCTGCGCCTTC. The genes are TRBV28 and TRBJ1-2, with a weak D call TRBD1 (5 bases). The CDR3 extends over 12 amino acids. CDR1 and CDR2 from the germline V gene are MDHEN and SYDVKM.

There are a few counts of this clone. The chain combines TRBV7-9 with TRBJ1-5, with a tentative D call TRBD1 (6 bases). The CDR3 is made up of 16 amino acids. Trimming took off 4 bases at V and 0 bases at J, with 13 bases between the two ends. Germline lookup yields CDR1 SEHNR and CDR2 FQNEAQ (reference sequence). Here the CDR3 reads CASSSGDRYSNQPQHF. DNA of the CDR3: TGTGCCAGCAGCTCGGGAGACAGGTATAGCAATCAGCCCCAGCATTTT.

As for this clone: This may be a read error: a much more frequent sequence differs by one nucleotide. In DNA, the CDR3 is TGTGCCAGCAGCCAAGATCAGGGGTCCAATCAGCCCCAGCATTTT. Translating it yields CASSQDQGSNQPQHF. The chain combines TRBV4-2 with TRBJ1-5; D is possibly TRBD1 (6 bases). Germline-derived CDR1 and CDR2 are LGHNA and YNFKEQ. V lost 0 bases to trimming and J lost 3 bases, with 9 bases between them. This CDR3 spans 15 amino acids.

This clone appeared a few times. The genes are TRBV7-3 and TRBJ2-7; D is possibly TRBD2 (6 bases). Germline CDR1 SGHTA, CDR2 FQGTGA. V was cut by 5 bases and J by 3 bases, with 14 bases left in between. The length of the CDR3 is 14 residues. The CDR3: CASSPTGTYYEQYF. CDR3 DNA: TGTGCCAGCAGCCCCACCGGGACTTACTACGAGCAGTACTTC.

This clone was counted between two and nine times. J is TRBJ2-7 and V is TRBV14; no firm D call. The CDR3 is made up of 12 amino acids. Germline V gene lookup returns CDR1 SGHDN and CDR2 FVKESK. Trimming stripped 5 bases from V and 4 bases from J, with 9 bases between. This chain's CDR3 is CASSILSYEQYF. DNA of the CDR3: TGTGCCAGCAGCATACTCAGTTACGAGCAGTACTTC.

The chain links TRBV6-5 to TRBJ1-2; tentative D call: TRBD1 (5 bases). The CDR3 sequence is 12 residues long. Germline assignment: CDR1 MNHEY and CDR2 SVGAGI. The V gene lost 5 bases and the J gene lost 6 bases, with 10 bases spanning the gap. CDR3 loop: CASSATANGYTF. In DNA form, the CDR3 reads TGTGCCAGCAGTGCGACAGCTAATGGCTACACCTTC.

This clone was detected ten times or more. The chain links TRBV7-7 to TRBJ2-2; TRBD2 matches 7 bases. This CDR3 has 14 amino acids. Germline-derived CDR1 and CDR2 are SSHAT and FNYEAQ (reference sequence). V lost 5 bases to trimming and J lost 1 base; unmatched junction nucleotides: 1. The CDR3 spells CASSASGNTGELFF. CDR3 coding DNA: TGTGCCAGCAGCGCTAGCGGGAACACCGGGGAGCTGTTTTTT.

In the case of this clone: Mismatch with germline at one junction end may stem from a read error. The chain couples TRBV7-9 to TRBJ2-7; tentative D call: TRBD1 (5 bases). CDR3 size: 14 residues. Germline CDR1 is SEHNR and CDR2 is FQNEAQ (reference sequence). CDR3 sequence (DNA): TGCGCCAGCAGCCAAGCGACAGAGTCTTACGAGCAGTACTTC. Its protein is CASSQATESYEQYF.

The chain carries TRBV27 and TRBJ2-1, with D unclear. Trimming took 2 bases from V and 6 from J, leaving 8 bases between them. Germline CDR1 MNHEY, CDR2 SMNVEV (reference sequence). CDR3 size: 13 residues. The CDR3 spells CASSLGPSNEQFF. The CDR3 DNA is TGTGCCAGCAGTTTAGGACCCAGCAATGAGCAGTTCTTC.